Listed below are T cell receptor beta chains from one sample, sequenced in a study of identical twins. TCRdb reprocessed the 5' RACE reads via MiXCR and lists one record per CDR3 protein. The sample holds approximately 670,000 distinct CDR3 sequences; around 6% are singletons and the top ten take roughly 2%. The sample was naive T cells sorted from blood. Source of these receptors: a man aged 18 to 30 in good health. CDR3s include the opening cysteine and the closing phenylalanine or tryptophan. Fields, in order: V gene, D gene, J gene, clone size, CDR3 length, CDR3 DNA, CDR3 protein. D genes are given only for firm matches. Size is omitted from some rows. Given values are once, few, many or a class for expanded clones.

V gene: TRBV10-3; D gene: TRBD2; J gene: TRBJ2-1; clone size: many; CDR3 length: 16; CDR3 DNA: TGTGCCATCAGTGGAACTAGCGAGAAGACCTACAATGAGCAGTTCTTC; CDR3 protein: CAISGTSEKTYNEQFF
V gene: TRBV20-1; D gene: .; J gene: TRBJ1-6; clone size: few; CDR3 length: 12; CDR3 DNA: TGCAGTGCCCGGACCTATGGCTCACCCCTCCACTTT; CDR3 protein: CSARTYGSPLHF
V gene: TRBV12-3/TRBV12-4; D gene: .; J gene: TRBJ2-1; clone size: few; CDR3 length: 16; CDR3 DNA: TGTGCCAGCAGTTTCCGTACAGGCCTAAAATTCAATGAGCAGTTCTTC; CDR3 protein: CASSFRTGLKFNEQFF
V gene: TRBV10-3; D gene: TRBD1; J gene: TRBJ1-1; clone size: many; CDR3 length: 13; CDR3 DNA: TGTGCCACCCAGGGGGCGCGGAACACTGAAGCTTTCTTT; CDR3 protein: CATQGARNTEAFF
V gene: TRBV20-1; D gene: TRBD2; J gene: TRBJ2-5; clone size: many; CDR3 length: 16; CDR3 DNA: TGCAGTGCTAGAGTATGGCTAGCGGGAGGGCCCGAGACCCAGTACTTC; CDR3 protein: CSARVWLAGGPETQYF
V gene: TRBV27; D gene: .; J gene: TRBJ2-3; clone size: many; CDR3 length: 14; CDR3 DNA: TGTGCCAGCAGTTTAGCTAGGCCCGGCTCTACGCAGTATTTT; CDR3 protein: CASSLARPGSTQYF
V gene: TRBV5-5; D gene: .; J gene: TRBJ2-2; clone size: many; CDR3 length: 16; CDR3 DNA: TGTGCCAGCAGCCGCGGATGGGGTGTCGGCACCGGGGAGCTGTTTTTT; CDR3 protein: CASSRGWGVGTGELFF
V gene: TRBV5-1; D gene: TRBD1; J gene: TRBJ1-4; clone size: many; CDR3 length: 18; CDR3 DNA: TGCGCCAGCAGGTTGTTACTGATCGGGACAGGGGATAATGAAAAACTGTTTTTT; CDR3 protein: CASRLLLIGTGDNEKLFF
V gene: TRBV4-3; D gene: .; J gene: TRBJ1-3; clone size: many; CDR3 length: 16; CDR3 DNA: TGCGCCAGCAGCCAAGATCACCGGGACCTTGGAAACACCATATATTTT; CDR3 protein: CASSQDHRDLGNTIYF
V gene: TRBV7-8; D gene: .; J gene: TRBJ2-1; clone size: .; CDR3 length: 16; CDR3 DNA: TGTGCCAGCTCCGAACCACGCTGGGGGGGCGGGGGTGAGCAGTTCTTC; CDR3 protein: CASSEPRWGGGGEQFF
V gene: TRBV12-3/TRBV12-4; D gene: TRBD2; J gene: TRBJ2-3; clone size: few; CDR3 length: 18; CDR3 DNA: TGTGCCAGCAGTTTAGAACTAGCGGGAGGGGCCTTCGTAGATACGCAGTATTTT; CDR3 protein: CASSLELAGGAFVDTQYF
V gene: TRBV5-5; D gene: TRBD2; J gene: TRBJ2-7; clone size: many; CDR3 length: 15; CDR3 DNA: TGTGCCAGCAGCTTGGCGGGACTAGGTCCGTACGAGCAGTACTTC; CDR3 protein: CASSLAGLGPYEQYF
V gene: TRBV12-3/TRBV12-4; D gene: .; J gene: TRBJ1-2; clone size: .; CDR3 length: 15; CDR3 DNA: TGTGCCAGCAGTTTAGGGGACGCCATTGGTTTGGGCTACACCTTC; CDR3 protein: CASSLGDAIGLGYTF
V gene: TRBV4-1; D gene: TRBD1; J gene: TRBJ1-2; clone size: .; CDR3 length: 19; CDR3 DNA: TGCGCCAGCATAGGCTCTGGGACAGCCCGCCGGCGAATTAACTATGGCTACACCTTC; CDR3 protein: CASIGSGTARRRINYGYTF
V gene: TRBV20-1; D gene: .; J gene: TRBJ1-5; clone size: .; CDR3 length: 17; CDR3 DNA: TGCAGTGCTAGAGATCTTGGGGAAGGGCTTAGCAATCAGCCCCAGCATTTT; CDR3 protein: CSARDLGEGLSNQPQHF
V gene: TRBV5-1; D gene: TRBD2; J gene: TRBJ2-3; clone size: many; CDR3 length: 19; CDR3 DNA: TGCGCCAGCAGCCTTAAACCCGGGACTAGCGGTCTCGGCACAGATACGCAGTATTTT; CDR3 protein: CASSLKPGTSGLGTDTQYF
V gene: TRBV5-1; D gene: TRBD2; J gene: TRBJ2-2; clone size: .; CDR3 length: 19; CDR3 DNA: TGCGCCAGCAGGTTTGAAGATATGGGACTAGCGGGAGCCACCGGGGAGCTGTTTTTT; CDR3 protein: CASRFEDMGLAGATGELFF
V gene: TRBV6-1; D gene: TRBD2; J gene: TRBJ2-1; clone size: few; CDR3 length: 14; CDR3 DNA: TGTGCCAGCGGCAATAGCGGGGGATACAATGAGCAGTTCTTC; CDR3 protein: CASGNSGGYNEQFF
V gene: TRBV5-1; D gene: .; J gene: TRBJ2-3; clone size: few; CDR3 length: 16; CDR3 DNA: TGCGCCAGCAGCTTGGGACGGACTAAGAGCACAGATACGCAGTATTTT; CDR3 protein: CASSLGRTKSTDTQYF
V gene: TRBV29-1; D gene: .; J gene: TRBJ2-1; clone size: many; CDR3 length: 13; CDR3 DNA: TGCAGCGTGAAGGGGGGCTCCTACAATGAGCAGTTCTTC; CDR3 protein: CSVKGGSYNEQFF
V gene: TRBV9; D gene: .; J gene: TRBJ2-5; clone size: many; CDR3 length: 15; CDR3 DNA: TGTGCCAGCAGCTTCCGGGATCAAGAGCAAGAGACCCAGTACTTC; CDR3 protein: CASSFRDQEQETQYF
V gene: TRBV12-3/TRBV12-4; D gene: TRBD2; J gene: TRBJ2-2; clone size: many; CDR3 length: 16; CDR3 DNA: TGTGCCAGCAGCGGACTAGCGGGACTTAAAACCGGGGAGCTGTTTTTT; CDR3 protein: CASSGLAGLKTGELFF
V gene: TRBV12-3/TRBV12-4; D gene: .; J gene: TRBJ1-3; clone size: few; CDR3 length: 12; CDR3 DNA: TGTGCCAGCAGTTTATTCGGGAACACCATATATTTT; CDR3 protein: CASSLFGNTIYF
V gene: TRBV20-1; D gene: TRBD2; J gene: TRBJ2-1; clone size: many; CDR3 length: 14; CDR3 DNA: TGCAGTGCAACCACTAGCGGGAGGGACAATGAGCAGTTCTTC; CDR3 protein: CSATTSGRDNEQFF
V gene: TRBV7-9; D gene: TRBD1; J gene: TRBJ2-1; clone size: .; CDR3 length: 17; CDR3 DNA: TGTGCCAGCAGCACGCCGTTTTTAGGACAGGGGGCAAGGGAGCAGTTCTTC; CDR3 protein: CASSTPFLGQGAREQFF
V gene: TRBV5-5; D gene: TRBD1; J gene: TRBJ2-3; clone size: many; CDR3 length: 16; CDR3 DNA: TGTGCCAGCAGTTTAAGAACAGGGGATGCGTCAGATACGCAGTATTTT; CDR3 protein: CASSLRTGDASDTQYF